These 27 T cell receptor beta chains were sequenced from one sample in a study of cytomegalovirus exposure and HLA in healthy donors (TCRdb year 2017). The library was built by means of the immunoSEQ multiplex PCR assay. The multiplex PCR relied on a mix of 60 forward primers for TCR Vbeta segments and 13 reverse primers for TCR Jbeta segments. Sourced from immuneACCESS, this table was stored by TCRdb with only in-frame sequences that have V and J called. A share of the clones is absent; for the studies checked, an unresolved V gene accounts for under half, and the remainder has no known explanation. Recorded for this sample are fewer than 250,000 clones; roughly 77% of them occurred a single time. Jointly, the top ten make up 4% to 5% of the sample. Sequencing used PBMCs. Source of these receptors: a man aged 30-40 years in good health and CMV-seropositive.

This chain links TRBV30 with TRBJ2-7; no firm D call. Trimming stripped 2 bases from V and 3 bases from J, with 5 bases between. CDR3 size: 11 residues. CDR1 is GTSNPN, CDR2 SVGIG, per germline (reference sequence). The DNA of the CDR3 is TGTGCCTGGAGTAGGAGCTACGAGCAGTACTTC. This sequence encodes CAWSRSYEQYF.

V is TRBV5-5 and J is TRBJ2-7; 10 nucleotides agree with TRBD2. J lost 7 bases, V lost 4 bases, and 5 bases had no gene match. The CDR3 runs 13 residues. Per germline, CDR1 SGHKS and CDR2 YYEKEE (reference sequence). The CDR3 reads CASSGLAGDEQYF. In nucleotides, the CDR3 is TGTGCCAGCAGCGGGCTAGCGGGAGATGAGCAGTACTTC. The variable domain in full, with the rest retrieved from reference TRBV5-5 and TRBJ2-7, is DAGVTQSPTHLIKTRGQQVTLRCSPISGHKSVSWYQQVLGQGPQFIFQYYEKEERGRGNFPDRFSARQFPNYSSELNVNALLLGDSALYLCASSGLAGDEQYFGPGTRLTVT.

V gene TRBV7-2 combines with J gene TRBJ2-2, with TRBD2 identical over 9 bases. The CDR3 covers 16 residues. CDR1 is SGHTA and CDR2 is FQGNSA in the germline V gene. V lost 4 bases to trimming and J lost 0 bases; unmatched junction nucleotides: 3. CDR3 loop: CASSSRLAANTGELFF. In nucleotides, the CDR3 is TGTGCCAGCAGCTCCCGACTAGCGGCGAACACCGGGGAGCTGTTTTTT.

The rearrangement joins TRBV12-5 to TRBJ1-2; 9 bases align to TRBD1. Germline assignment: CDR1 LGHNT and CDR2 FRNRAP. The V gene end was trimmed by 8 bases and the J gene end by 2 bases; junction bases not matched to a gene: 3. The CDR3 contains 13 residues. CDR3 sequence reads: CASTGQGNYGYTF. The CDR3 DNA reads as TGTGCTAGTACGGGACAGGGCAACTATGGCTACACCTTC. The full variable domain, its missing parts supplied by reference TRBV12-5 and TRBJ1-2, is DARVTQTPRHKVTEMGQEVTMRCQPILGHNTVFWYRQTMMQGLELLAYFRNRAPLDDSGMPKDRFSAEMPDATLATLKIQPSEPRDSAVYFCASTGQGNYGYTFGSGTRLTVV.

The chain combines TRBV9 with TRBJ1-2; possible D gene TRBD1, 5 bases. The CDR3 extends over 17 amino acids. Between the trimmed V and J ends, which lost 0 bases and 2 bases, there was a span of 17 bases. Germline V lookup: CDR1 SGDLS, CDR2 YYNGEE. This chain's CDR3 is CASSVGGRAPSNYGYTF. CDR3 nucleotides: TGTGCCAGCAGCGTAGGGGGCAGGGCTCCGTCCAACTATGGCTACACCTTC. Full variable domain (rest looked up from reference TRBV9 and TRBJ1-2): DSGVTQTPKHLITATGQRVTLRCSPRSGDLSVYWYQQSLDQGLQFLIQYYNGEERAKGNILERFSAQQFPDLHSELNLSSLELGDSALYFCASSVGGRAPSNYGYTFGSGTRLTVV.

The chain recombines TRBV5-6 with TRBJ2-3; 7 bases map to TRBD2. Germline assignment: CDR1 SGHDT and CDR2 YYEEEE. Trimming took 4 bases from V and 1 from J; bases not matched to a gene: 6. This CDR3 has 15 residues. The CDR3: CASSRRAGRTDTQYF. CDR3 coding DNA: TGTGCCAGCAGCAGACGAGCGGGACGCACAGATACGCAGTATTTT.

V gene TRBV7-9 combines with J gene TRBJ2-2; weak D call: TRBD2 (5 bases). Germline V gene sequence: CDR1 SEHNR, CDR2 FQNEAQ (reference sequence). The CDR3 extends over 12 amino acids. V shed 7 bases and J shed 8 bases, with 11 bases lying between them. CDR3 sequence: CASIRAGGELFF. The CDR3 nucleotides are TGTGCCAGCATCCGCGCGGGTGGGGAGCTGTTTTTT.

The J gene is TRBJ1-5, the V gene TRBV19; possible D gene TRBD1, 6 bases. Germline CDR1 reads LNHDA; CDR2 reads SQIVND (reference sequence). CDR3 size: 13 residues. V lost 4 bases to trimming and J lost 7 bases, with 11 bases between them. The DNA of the CDR3 is TGTGCCAGTAGTACCGGACAGAGACAGCCCCAGCATTTT. Encoded protein: CASSTGQRQPQHF.

The rearrangement joins TRBV10-2 to TRBJ2-1; 14 nucleotides align to TRBD2. This CDR3 is 18 amino acids long. J gave up 8 bases and V 2 bases, and 11 bases lay outside the gene matches. Germline V gives CDR1 WSHSY, CDR2 SAAADI. For the CDR3, the DNA is TGCGCCAGCAGTGAGCCGGGACTAGCGGGAGAGTTAGGGTATGAGCAGTTCTTC. Encoded protein: CASSEPGLAGELGYEQFF.

The chain couples TRBV5-4 to TRBJ2-1; 7 bases are a match to TRBD2. V lost 4 bases to trimming and J lost 7 bases; unmatched junction nucleotides: 5. Germline CDR1 and CDR2: SGHNT and YYREEE (reference sequence). The CDR3 consists of 13 residues. The CDR3 reads CASSPERDNEQFF. The CDR3 region has the DNA TGTGCCAGCAGCCCGGAGCGGGATAATGAGCAGTTCTTC.

The chain couples TRBV5-1 to TRBJ2-1; the D is unclear. Germline assignment: CDR1 SGHRS and CDR2 YFSETQ. The CDR3 runs to 15 residues. Trimming removed 1 base at V and 0 bases at J, with 8 bases between. CDR3 nucleotide sequence: TGCGCCAGCAGCTTGTTAGAGAGCTCCTACAATGAGCAGTTCTTC. This encodes CASSLLESSYNEQFF.

The CDR3 here is CASSYRTGQSGQPQHF. CDR3 coding DNA: TGTGCCAGCAGTTATCGGACAGGGCAGTCGGGCCAGCCCCAGCATTTT. The V call is TRBV28, the J call TRBJ1-5, with 8 positions matching TRBD1. J was trimmed by 7 bases and V by 4 bases; bases with no gene match: 12. The CDR3 runs 16 residues. Germline-derived CDR1 and CDR2 are MDHEN and SYDVKM.

This clone has just a few counts. The chain joins TRBV7-6 to TRBJ2-2, with TRBD2 matching 7 bases. Germline trimming cut 5 bases from V and 0 bases from J; bases unmatched to any gene: 12. The CDR3 has 18 amino acids. Germline assignment: CDR1 SGHVS and CDR2 FNYEAQ. CDR3 residues: CASSGGRGSPANTGELFF. CDR3 nucleotides: TGTGCCAGCAGCGGCGGGCGGGGGTCGCCCGCGAACACCGGGGAGCTGTTTTTT.

CDR3 coding DNA: TGTGCCAGCAGTAAAGGAGCTTCCCACTCTGGAAACACCATATATTTT. It translates to CASSKGASHSGNTIYF. This rearrangement joins TRBV25-1 to TRBJ1-3, with no clear D. V lost 5 bases and J 0 bases, leaving 14 bases between the germline ends. The germline V gene encodes CDR1 MGHDK and CDR2 SYGVNS. This CDR3 spans 16 amino acids.

The chain carries TRBV27 and TRBJ1-4; D possibly corresponds to TRBD1 (5 bases). Germline CDR1 MNHEY, CDR2 SMNVEV (reference sequence). The CDR3 has 17 residues. Trimming shortened V by 8 bases and J by 4 bases, and 23 bases separated the two germline ends. CDR3 amino acids: CASPSCLGGGSNEKLFF. The CDR3 DNA is TGTGCCAGCCCTTCTTGTTTAGGCGGGGGGAGTAATGAAAAACTGTTTTTT.

The chain employs TRBV15 and TRBJ2-7; D is possibly TRBD1 (6 bases). This CDR3 comprises 15 residues. Trimming left V 5 bases short and J 4 bases short, with 18 bases between. Per the germline V gene, CDR1 is LNHNV and CDR2 is YYDKDF (reference sequence). The CDR3 nucleotides are TGTGCCACCAGCGCAAATCCGGGACAAGTATACGAGCAGTACTTC. As protein: CATSANPGQVYEQYF.

The V call is TRBV5-4, the J call TRBJ2-7; 7 nucleotides line up with TRBD1. CDR3 size: 14 residues. Unmatched junction bases numbered 3, after V lost 0 bases and J lost 3 bases. CDR1 SGHNT and CDR2 YYREEE come from the germline V gene (reference sequence). The CDR3 sequence: CASSLGQGVYEQYF. The CDR3 coding sequence is TGTGCCAGCAGCTTGGGCCAGGGGGTCTACGAGCAGTACTTC. Together with reference TRBV5-4 and TRBJ2-7, the CDR3 gives the full variable domain: ETGVTQSPTHLIKTRGQQVTLRCSSQSGHNTVSWYQQALGQGPQFIFQYYREEENGRGNFPPRFSGLQFPNYSSELNVNALELDDSALYLCASSLGQGVYEQYFGPGTRLTVT.

The V call is TRBV19, the J call TRBJ1-2; D gene unclear. Trimming cost V 5 bases and J 4 bases, with 8 bases left between them. From germline, CDR1 is LNHDA and CDR2 SQIVND (reference sequence). The CDR3 is 12 amino acids. The chain's CDR3 is CASSLFLYGYTF. CDR3 bases: TGTGCCAGTAGTCTCTTCCTCTATGGCTACACCTTC.

V gene TRBV7-2 combines with J gene TRBJ2-5; D is undetermined. The germline gives CDR1 SGHTA, CDR2 FQGNSA. The V and J ends lost 0 bases and 2 bases respectively, with 4 bases between them. The length of the CDR3 is 13 residues. In DNA form, the CDR3 reads TGTGCCAGCAGCTTAGCGGCTCAAGAGACCCAGTACTTC. It specifies CASSLAAQETQYF.

This clone is a singleton in its sample. This rearrangement joins TRBV15 to TRBJ2-1; TRBD2 aligns across 10 bases. There are 19 residues in the CDR3. Germline V lookup: CDR1 LNHNV, CDR2 YYDKDF (reference sequence). V shed 2 bases and J 1 base; nucleotides not matched to a gene: 11. The CDR3 loop reads CATSRYSGGPQGSYNEQFF. In DNA, the CDR3 is TGTGCCACCAGCAGATATAGCGGGGGGCCCCAGGGGTCCTACAATGAGCAGTTCTTC.

This chain joins TRBV19 and TRBJ1-2; D is perhaps TRBD1 (5 bases). Germline V gene lookup returns CDR1 LNHDA and CDR2 SQIVND (reference sequence). V lost 5 bases, J lost 2 bases, and 12 bases lay in between. This CDR3 spans 14 amino acids. The CDR3 sequence is CASSPPGENYGYTF. CDR3 sequence (DNA): TGTGCCAGTAGTCCCCCGGGGGAGAACTATGGCTACACCTTC.

This sequence joins TRBV12-5 and TRBJ1-5; D not resolved. This CDR3 is 14 amino acids long. V lost 5 bases, J lost 0 bases, and 8 bases lay in between. The V gene's germline CDR1 is LGHNT and CDR2 FRNRAP. CDR3 region: CASGEGYSNQPQHF. Written as DNA, the CDR3 is TGTGCTAGTGGTGAGGGATATAGCAATCAGCCCCAGCATTTT.

CDR3 region: CATLGGVLGEQYF. DNA of the CDR3: TGTGCCACCCTGGGGGGGGTTCTTGGAGAGCAGTACTTC. The chain recombines TRBV28 with TRBJ2-7; TRBD2 matches at 7 bases. This CDR3 is 13 amino acids long. The V segment lost 10 bases and the J segment 7 bases; nucleotides outside the gene matches: 13. Germline V gene data show CDR1 as MDHEN and CDR2 as SYDVKM.

This sequence joins TRBV27 and TRBJ2-1, with TRBD1 matching over 9 bases. V lost 6 bases, J lost 3 bases, and 9 bases stayed unmatched. CDR3 size: 16 residues. CDR1 and CDR2 (germline): MNHEY, SMNVEV (reference sequence). In DNA form, the CDR3 reads TGTGCCAGCAGCAGGATAGACAGGGGGAACTACAATGAGCAGTTCTTC. Its translation is CASSRIDRGNYNEQFF.

This chain connects TRBV30 to TRBJ2-1, with D hard to call. Germline CDR1 is GTSNPN and CDR2 is SVGIG (reference sequence). This CDR3 is 12 amino acids long. Deletions cut 3 bases from V and 0 bases from J, with 3 bases between. The CDR3 DNA is TGTGCCTGGAGCAGCTCCTACAATGAGCAGTTCTTC. Translated: CAWSSSYNEQFF.

V usage is TRBV7-9 and J usage is TRBJ1-1; tentatively, D is TRBD1 (6 bases). Germline loops: CDR1 SEHNR, CDR2 FQNEAQ (reference sequence). The V end lost 1 base, the J end lost 1 base, and 10 bases lay between the germline ends. This CDR3 is built from 15 residues. CDR3 sequence (DNA): TGTGCCAGCAGCTTAGTGGGGGGGGCGAACACTGAAGCTTTCTTT. Translation gives CASSLVGGANTEAFF.

The table lists this clone with a count of one. The V call is TRBV11-3, the J call TRBJ2-2; the match to TRBD2 covers 8 bases. The CDR3 totals 16 residues. Germline V gives CDR1 SGHNT, CDR2 YENEEA. V lost 8 bases to trimming and J lost 0 bases; unmatched junction nucleotides: 8. This CDR3 is CASGRAGAPNTGELFF. In nucleotides, the CDR3 is TGTGCCAGCGGGCGAGCGGGGGCCCCGAACACCGGGGAGCTGTTTTTT. The full variable domain, with the rest looked up from reference TRBV11-3 and TRBJ2-2, is EAGVVQSPRYKIIEKKQPVAFWCNPISGHNTLYWYLQNLGQGPELLIRYENEEAVDDSQLPKDRFSAERLKGVDSTLKIQPAELGDSAVYLCASGRAGAPNTGELFFGEGSRLTVL.